The present TCR beta chain was sequenced within a study of beta chain features in type 1 diabetes. Overall study results and limits: Fewer junction insertions and more nucleotide deletions appeared in type 1 diabetes patients.

V was trimmed by 1 base and J by 0 bases, leaving 16 bases between them. Per germline, CDR1 SGHTA and CDR2 FQGNSA. The CDR3 extends over 18 amino acids. In this sample, this clone turned up a few times. Its specificity is unknown. CD4+ cells of the naive, central memory, regulatory and stem cell-like memory types were sorted via CD45RO/CCR7/CD25/CD127/CD95/CD27. cDNA synthesis used the whole RNA isolate, giving expressed TCRB sequences. Assay used: immunoSEQ multiplex PCR; TCRdb lists only in-frame clones, some missing. In the table there are 300,000 or so clones, approximately 8.2% of which are singletons.

This sequence joins TRBV7-2 and TRBJ2-1; D unclear. The sequencing input was central memory CD4+ T cells from blood. The TCR sequence derives from a young woman in good health. The CDR3 is CASSLVPASMSSYNEQFF. CDR3 bases: TGTGCCAGCAGCTTAGTACCGGCTAGTATGAGCTCCTACAATGAGCAGTTCTTC.